Listed here are 24 T cell receptor beta chains from one sample, sequenced in a study of blood T cell repertoires in COVID-19. Profiled with immunoSEQ multiplex PCR; TCRdb holds only in-frame clones, not every one. This sample carries under 50,000 clones, approximately 88% of them seen once, and the ten largest clones take 4% to 5.5%. The specimen was peripheral blood. The receptors derive from a man aged 50-60 years with active COVID-19.

This chain joins TRBV3-1 (or the pseudogene TRBV3-2) and TRBJ2-3; possibly TRBD2 for D (5 bases). The CDR3 spans 18 residues. Germline V gene lookup returns CDR1 LGHDT and CDR2 YNNKEL (reference sequence). V lost 0 bases, J lost 2 bases, and 18 bases lay in between. The chain's CDR3 is CASSQDLNGVGVTDTQYF. Here the CDR3 DNA reads TGTGCCAGCAGCCAAGATCTTAACGGGGTTGGGGTCACAGATACGCAGTATTTT.

There are a few counts of this clone. The rearrangement uses TRBV29-1 and TRBJ2-2, with D perhaps assigned TRBD1 or TRBD2 (6 bases each). The germline V and J ends were trimmed by 7 bases and 4 bases, with 19 bases remaining between them. Germline loops: CDR1 SQVTM, CDR2 ANQGSEA. This CDR3 is built from 15 residues. The CDR3 loop is CSAGVPQGGTGELFF. CDR3 sequence (DNA): TGCAGCGCAGGGGTCCCTCAGGGAGGCACCGGGGAGCTGTTTTTT.

The V gene is TRBV27, the J gene TRBJ1-1, with D perhaps matching TRBD1 (5 bases). The CDR3 spans 13 residues. Trimming removed 5 bases from V and 4 bases from J, with 11 bases in between. Germline CDR1 reads MNHEY; CDR2 reads SMNVEV (reference sequence). CDR3 loop: CASSDDSLTEAFF. DNA for the CDR3: TGTGCCAGCAGTGATGACAGTCTCACTGAAGCTTTCTTT.

The chain is built from TRBV5-4 and TRBJ2-3, with D possibly matching TRBD1 (5 bases). The CDR3 loop spans 13 amino acids. Germline assignment: CDR1 SGHNT and CDR2 YYREEE (reference sequence). V was shortened by 1 base and J by 8 bases, with 11 bases between the two germline ends. CDR3 residues: CASSLSGAGTQYF. CDR3 coding DNA: TGTGCCAGCAGCTTGTCTGGGGCCGGTACGCAGTATTTT.

The V gene is TRBV10-3, the J gene TRBJ1-1; 7 positions agree with TRBD1. V was clipped by 11 bases and J by 2 bases; unmatched bases: 11. This CDR3 has 14 amino acids. Germline CDR1 reads ENHRY; CDR2 reads SYGVKD. In DNA, the CDR3 is TGTGCCCTGCGGACAGGTCAAGGTAACACTGAAGCTTTCTTT. Encoded protein: CALRTGQGNTEAFF.

This clone was found a few times. The chain joins TRBV6-5 to TRBJ1-6, with 10 nucleotides matching TRBD1. The CDR3 is 15 residues long. CDR1 is MNHEY, CDR2 SVGAGI, per germline. The ends lost 0 bases at V and 13 bases at J; junction bases unmatched: 6. CDR3 loop: CASSYSTGQGYPLHF. CDR3 DNA sequence: TGTGCCAGCAGTTACTCGACGGGACAGGGGTATCCCCTCCACTTT.

This clone was seen only a few times. The chain combines TRBV5-1 with TRBJ2-7, with D tentatively TRBD2 (5 bases). Germline assignment: CDR1 SGHRS and CDR2 YFSETQ. Trimming pared 4 bases from V and 4 bases from J, leaving 9 bases between. The length of the CDR3 is 12 residues. The CDR3 bases are TGCGCCAGCAGCAGCCGCGGGTACGAGCAGTACTTC. Its translation: CASSSRGYEQYF.

This clone was found once. This rearrangement joins TRBV7-9 to TRBJ2-7; 14 bases are shared with TRBD2. CDR1 is SEHNR, CDR2 FQNEAQ, per germline (reference sequence). Trimming at V came to 1 base and at J to 5 bases, leaving 1 base not matched to a gene. This CDR3 region has 15 residues. The CDR3 DNA reads as TGTGCCAGCAGCTTAGGACTAGCGGGGGGGGACGAGCAGTACTTC. Translated, it gives CASSLGLAGGDEQYF.

The rearrangement uses TRBV6-6 and TRBJ1-2, with D possibly TRBD1 on 6 matching bases. Germline assignment: CDR1 MNHNY and CDR2 SVGAGI (reference sequence). Trimming left V 5 bases short and J 5 bases short, with 12 bases between. The CDR3 has 13 residues. The CDR3 coding sequence is TGTGCCAGCAGTAAAGACAGGACGTATGGCTACACCTTC. It specifies CASSKDRTYGYTF.

The rearrangement uses TRBV6-5 and TRBJ1-1; D not certain. CDR1 is MNHEY and CDR2 is SVGAGI in the germline V gene. This CDR3 contains 14 residues. Trimming cost V 0 bases and J 4 bases, with 9 bases left between them. CDR3 DNA: TGTGCCAGCAGTTACTCGAAAGCGGCCACTGAAGCTTTCTTT. Its translation is CASSYSKAATEAFF.

The table lists this clone with a few counts. The chain has TRBV11-2 and TRBJ2-7, with 9 bases identical to TRBD1. The J segment lost 7 bases and the V segment lost 4 bases, leaving 5 bases of the junction unmatched. The CDR3 has 13 residues. Looked up from germline, CDR1 is SGHAT and CDR2 is FQNNGV. Here the CDR3 DNA reads TGTGCCAGCAGCTGGGACAGGGTGGAAGAGCAGTACTTC. This codes for CASSWDRVEEQYF.

The chain recombines TRBV6-2 or TRBV6-3 with TRBJ2-5; D possibly corresponds to TRBD1 (5 bases). The V end lost 5 bases, the J end lost 2 bases, and 9 bases lay between the germline ends. The germline V gene encodes CDR1 MNHEY and CDR2 SVGEGT. The CDR3 has 13 residues. CDR3 sequence reads: CASSKRQQETQYF. For the CDR3, the DNA is TGTGCCAGCAGTAAAAGACAGCAAGAGACCCAGTACTTC.

In this sample, this clone turned up once. J is TRBJ1-1 and V is TRBV6-6; perhaps TRBD1 as D (5 bases). The V and J ends lost 5 bases and 7 bases respectively, with 14 bases between them. There are 13 residues in the CDR3. CDR1 and CDR2 (germline): MNHNY, SVGAGI (reference sequence). CDR3 residues: CASSRRGAYEAFF. CDR3 bases: TGTGCCAGCAGTAGAAGGGGCGCTTATGAAGCTTTCTTT.

This clone showed up just a few times. The chain is built from TRBV2 and TRBJ2-7; tentative D call: TRBD1 (6 bases). Trimming took off 6 bases at V and 1 base at J, with 13 bases between the two ends. Germline CDR1 and CDR2: SNHLY and FYNNEI. The CDR3 is 14 residues long. The CDR3 region is CASRQQGVSYEQYF. In DNA form, the CDR3 reads TGTGCCAGCAGGCAACAGGGAGTATCCTACGAGCAGTACTTC.

This chain joins TRBV6-5 and TRBJ2-7; D may be TRBD2 (6 bases). Germline V gene sequence: CDR1 MNHEY, CDR2 SVGAGI. The CDR3 extends over 14 amino acids. The germline V and J ends were trimmed by 10 bases and 3 bases, with 19 bases remaining between them. The CDR3 loop reads CANHLRGHCYEQYF. The CDR3 nucleotides read TGTGCCAACCACCTGCGGGGCCACTGCTACGAGCAGTACTTC.

The chain joins TRBV15 to TRBJ1-2; D is possibly TRBD1 (6 bases). The V gene's germline CDR1 is LNHNV and CDR2 YYDKDF (reference sequence). The CDR3 sequence is 15 residues long. Trimming shortened V by 0 bases and J by 6 bases, and 14 bases separated the two germline ends. The CDR3 loop is CATSREPAGDDGYTF. For the CDR3, the DNA is TGTGCCACCAGCAGAGAGCCGGCAGGGGATGATGGCTACACCTTC.

The chain recombines TRBV19 with TRBJ2-7; 11 nucleotides agree with TRBD1. CDR3 length: 14 residues. Trimming at V came to 6 bases and at J to 4 bases, leaving 5 bases not matched to a gene. CDR1 is LNHDA, CDR2 SQIVND, per germline (reference sequence). The CDR3 DNA reads TGTGCCAGTAGCAGGACAGGGGGCAAATACGAGCAGTACTTC. Its translation is CASSRTGGKYEQYF.

This chain connects TRBV15 to TRBJ2-7; D might be TRBD1 (6 bases). Looked up from germline, CDR1 is LNHNV and CDR2 is YYDKDF (reference sequence). The CDR3 spans 16 residues. The V end was cut by 3 bases, the J end by 0 bases, with 15 bases between. CDR3 loop: CATSSRDTSYSYEQYF. CDR3 nucleotide sequence: TGTGCCACCAGCAGCCGGGACACTTCGTACTCCTACGAGCAGTACTTC.

J is TRBJ1-1 and V is TRBV2; 8 nucleotides agree with TRBD1. V was pared by 1 base and J by 1 base, with 2 bases of the junction left unmatched. Looked up from germline, CDR1 is SNHLY and CDR2 is FYNNEI. The CDR3 runs 15 residues. CDR3 in DNA: TGTGCCAGCAGTGAAGAGACAGGGGCGAACACTGAAGCTTTCTTT. Its protein product is CASSEETGANTEAFF.

The V gene is TRBV7-2, the J gene TRBJ2-5; 8 bases match TRBD2. Germline V gives CDR1 SGHTA, CDR2 FQGNSA. The CDR3 is 14 amino acids. After removal of 6 bases from V and 4 bases from J, the junction contained 7 bases not matched to a gene. The chain's CDR3 is CASSKRGGRETQYF. In DNA form, the CDR3 reads TGTGCCAGCAGTAAACGGGGGGGCCGAGAGACCCAGTACTTC.

This chain uses TRBV4-1 with TRBJ1-2; 8 bases map to TRBD1. The V and J ends lost 1 base and 6 bases, in that order; junction bases with no gene match: 13. The CDR3 has 17 residues. Germline V gene lookup returns CDR1 MGHRA and CDR2 YSYEKL. CDR3 amino acids: CASSQVARDRRWDGYTF. In nucleotides, the CDR3 is TGCGCCAGCAGCCAAGTCGCTAGGGACAGGAGATGGGATGGCTACACCTTC.

The gene calls are TRBV6-5 and TRBJ2-2; the D is unclear. Trimming left V 5 bases short and J 4 bases short, with 11 bases between. The length of the CDR3 is 14 residues. Germline CDR1 MNHEY, CDR2 SVGAGI. Here the CDR3 DNA reads TGTGCCAGCAGTCCCCAATCGAGCACCGGGGAGCTGTTTTTT. Amino acids: CASSPQSSTGELFF.

The chain links TRBV5-4 to TRBJ1-2, with 7 bases fitting TRBD1. The trim removed 5 bases at V and 7 bases at J, leaving 8 bases unmatched. The CDR3 spans 13 residues. The germline gives CDR1 SGHNT, CDR2 YYREEE (reference sequence). This CDR3 is CASRPEGAGGYTF. The CDR3, as DNA: TGTGCCAGCAGACCCGAGGGGGCTGGTGGCTACACCTTC.

The chain joins TRBV5-1 to TRBJ2-1; possible D gene TRBD1, 6 bases. This CDR3 comprises 14 residues. V lost 4 bases, J lost 4 bases, and 12 bases lay in between. Germline CDR1 and CDR2: SGHRS and YFSETQ. CDR3 DNA: TGCGCCAGCAGCGTTCCGGGACAATACAATGAGCAGTTCTTC. Its translation: CASSVPGQYNEQFF.